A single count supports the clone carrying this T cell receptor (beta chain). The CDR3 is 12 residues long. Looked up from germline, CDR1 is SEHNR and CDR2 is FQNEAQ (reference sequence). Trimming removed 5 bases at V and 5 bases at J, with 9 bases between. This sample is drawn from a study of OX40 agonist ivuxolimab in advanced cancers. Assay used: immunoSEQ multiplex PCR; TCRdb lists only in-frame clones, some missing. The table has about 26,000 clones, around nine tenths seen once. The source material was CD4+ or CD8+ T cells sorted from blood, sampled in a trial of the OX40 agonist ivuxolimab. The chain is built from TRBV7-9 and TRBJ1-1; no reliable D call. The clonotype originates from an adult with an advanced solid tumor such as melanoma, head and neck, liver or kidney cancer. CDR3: CASSPTVTEAFF. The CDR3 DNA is TGTGCCAGCAGCCCAACGGTGACTGAAGCTTTCTTT.